The sequence of this TCR beta chain was determined in a study of OX40 agonist ivuxolimab in advanced cancers. Patients had blood sampled at baseline and again on cycle 4 day 1 and cycle 7 day 1. In this sample, this clone turned up a few times. CDR1 is SGHDT, CDR2 YYEEEE, per germline. V shed 2 bases and J shed 0 bases, with 17 bases lying between them. The CDR3 has 17 amino acids. Produced via immunoSEQ multiplex PCR; TCRdb's table is partial and in-frame only. The sample has about 58,000 clones, 91% seen once. The clonotype comes from an adult with an advanced solid tumor such as melanoma, head and neck, liver or kidney cancer. The chain joins TRBV5-6 to TRBJ2-5, with D possibly TRBD1 on 5 matching bases. The sequenced sample was CD4+ or CD8+ T cells sorted from blood, obtained in a trial of the OX40 agonist ivuxolimab. CDR3 protein: CASSFFVSGSNQETQYF. CDR3 nucleotide sequence: TGTGCCAGCAGCTTTTTCGTTTCAGGGTCGAACCAAGAGACCCAGTACTTC.